This TCR beta chain originates from a study of long-term antiretroviral therapy in people with HIV. Study-level information: The oldest samples precede the 2015 immediate-ART recommendation by about a decade. General study points: Repertoires in HIV (unlike those of controls) had narrower CDR3 length ranges.

Concerning this clone: No antigen is known for it.

Investigators performed immunoSEQ version v3.0 at survey level. Sequencing was performed with immunoSEQ multiplex PCR; in TCRdb, only in-frame clones are kept and a portion is missing. The sample includes around 30,000 clones, 70% to 85% of them seen just once. Germline V lookup: CDR1 MNHNS, CDR2 SASEGT. CDR3 length equals 17 residues. The V end was cut by 2 bases, the J end by 3 bases, with 20 bases between. Every donor contributed at least one pre-ART and at least two post-ART PBMC samples. The TCR sequence derives from a man aged 40-50 years with HIV. Material: unsorted PBMCs, obtained 3 years after starting antiretroviral therapy. The gene calls are TRBV6-1 and TRBJ2-7; either TRBD1 or TRBD2 may fit D (5 bases each). The CDR3 DNA follows: TGTGCCAGCAGTGAATTCGGGGTGGGCAGGGCCGACTACGAGCAGTACTTC. As protein: CASSEFGVGRADYEQYF.